The clone carrying this T cell receptor beta chain was seen ten or more times. This entry is derived from a study of T-cell reconstitution after alpha-beta-depleted transplantation in children. The CDR3 covers 16 residues. The V segment lost 6 bases and the J segment 2 bases; nucleotides outside the gene matches: 14. Germline V gene sequence: CDR1 SQVTM, CDR2 ANQGSEA. Preparation of the TCRbeta library was carried out with unique molecular identifiers. TCRdb re-called the PCR reads through MiXCR, storing one row per CDR3 protein. This table holds some 590,000 distinct CDR3 sequences, roughly 10% found once.

This chain joins TRBV29-1 and TRBJ2-7; 9 bases are a match to TRBD1. Sample: PBMCs from the stem cell graft donor, taken from the stem cell graft. This sequence was found in a human donor who donated a stem cell graft to a child with acute myeloid leukemia. The CDR3, as DNA: TGCAGCGTCGCCGTATCGGGACAGGGCTCGCCCTACGAGCAGTACTTC. This codes for CSVAVSGQGSPYEQYF.